This TCR beta chain was documented in a study of beta chain features in type 1 diabetes. Broader study findings: Significant though moderate, a shortening of TCRB CDR3s appeared in all four CD4+ subsets of Type 1 diabetes patients. Lower insertion and higher deletion counts appeared at VDJ junctions in type 1 diabetes patients. Possible PCR preference for shorter templates applied equally to patients and controls.

Reverse transcribing all isolated RNA meant expressed TCRB transcripts were sequenced. Generated by immunoSEQ multiplex PCR, the TCRdb table keeps only in-frame clones and is missing some. The data contain under 400,000 clones, roughly an eighth of them singletons. Of note for this clone: Antigen: not known.

The receptor's source is a woman aged 18-29 years with type 1 diabetes. The specimen was naive CD4+ T cells from blood.

CDR3 in amino acids: CASSEGLNTGELFF. The DNA for the CDR3 is TGTGCCAGCTCAGAGGGACTAAACACCGGGGAGCTGTTTTTT. J is TRBJ2-2 and V is TRBV18, with 7 bases matching TRBD2. V lost 5 bases, J lost 2 bases, and 2 bases stayed unmatched. Germline V gene sequence: CDR1 KGHSH, CDR2 LQKENI. The CDR3 length is 14 residues.